Listed here are 4 T cell receptor beta chains from one sample, sequenced in a study of blood T cell repertoires in COVID-19. Libraries were prepared by immunoSEQ multiplex PCR; TCRdb keeps only in-frame clonotypes and omits some of them. This repertoire shows over 85,000 clones, about 87% found once; its top ten account for 7.4%. Sequenced material: peripheral blood. These receptor sequences come from a human donor with acute or convalescent COVID-19. The donor label of this sample is uncertain.

The rearrangement links TRBV19 to TRBJ2-2, with D possibly TRBD2 on 5 matching bases. CDR1 and CDR2 (germline): LNHDA, SQIVND (reference sequence). With 5 bases removed from V and 2 bases from J, the gap between germline ends came to 15 bases. CDR3 length: 16 amino acids. CDR3 loop: CASSLPPGFNTGELFF. DNA for the CDR3: TGTGCCAGTAGTCTCCCCCCGGGATTTAACACCGGGGAGCTGTTTTTT.

This sequence joins TRBV18 and TRBJ1-6; 12 bases line up with TRBD1. The V and J ends lost 2 bases and 8 bases, in that order; junction bases with no gene match: 1. Germline CDR1 and CDR2: KGHSH and LQKENI. The CDR3 is 15 amino acids. The CDR3 DNA reads TGTGCCAGCTCACCAGGGACAGGGGGCGATTCACCCCTCCACTTT. This sequence encodes CASSPGTGGDSPLHF.

The CDR3 nucleotides are TGTGCCACCCGTCCTATGTTAAGCTCTGGGGCCAACGTCCTGACTTTC. Translated, it gives CATRPMLSSGANVLTF. This chain connects TRBV7-9 to TRBJ2-6; D is undetermined. From germline, CDR1 is SEHNR and CDR2 FQNEAQ (reference sequence). Trimming removed 10 bases from V and 0 bases from J, with 16 bases in between. CDR3 size: 16 residues.

This sequence joins TRBV5-1 and TRBJ2-7, with 7 bases aligning to TRBD1. There are 14 residues in the CDR3. Trimming cost V 0 bases and J 3 bases; bases outside gene matches: 3. Germline V gene lookup returns CDR1 SGHRS and CDR2 YFSETQ. CDR3 nucleotide sequence: TGCGCCAGCAGCTTGGGGGACAGACGCTACGAGCAGTACTTC. As protein: CASSLGDRRYEQYF.